The sample holds many counts of the clone carrying this T cell receptor (beta chain). These data come from a study of Graves' ophthalmopathy and Graves' hyperthyroidism. Study details: Before any treatment, peripheral blood was taken at the initial diagnosis.

This CDR3 has 14 residues. Between the trimmed V and J ends, which lost 3 bases and 3 bases, there was a span of 11 bases. CDR1 is SNHLY, CDR2 FYNNEI, per germline. Amplification from RNA transcripts yielded the TCR beta CDR3 regions. HTBI-primed first-round RT-PCR preceded second-round multiplex PCR. MiXCR, run by TCRdb on the multiplex PCR reads, gives a single entry per CDR3 protein. The data show over 650,000 distinct CDR3 sequences, approximately 39% seen once. Moderate-to-severe activity, CAS ≥3, NOSPECS ≥4 and duration under 3 months were recorded for donors with ophthalmopathy. No donor had other autoimmune disease, uncontrolled infection, pregnancy or lactation. Reliance was placed on clinical symptoms, serum thyroxine, TRAb, thyroid ultrasound and orbital computed tomography for diagnosis.

This chain joins TRBV2 and TRBJ1-2; tentatively, D is TRBD1 (5 bases). The sample comprised peripheral blood. The origin of this receptor is an adult man with Graves' ophthalmopathy. CDR3 DNA: TGTGCCAGCAGTGATGGGGGAAGTGACTATGGCTACACCTTC. It is translated as CASSDGGSDYGYTF.